This T cell receptor (beta chain) was obtained from a study of PD-1 blockade in classical Hodgkin lymphoma. This clone has just one count. Its antigen is not known. Profiling relied on immunoSEQ multiplex PCR, and the TCRdb table lists in-frame clones only, not all of them. The data show 11,000 to 15,000 clones, about four fifths seen once. Brentuximab vedotin exposure varied among the patients, all of whom had relapsed after autologous stem cell transplantation. Overall study results and limits: Healthy donors reportedly exceeded newly diagnosed patients in baseline TCR diversity. Complete responders matched newly diagnosed patients in baseline diversity. The origin of the repertoire differences remains undefined, with disease activity or prior therapy as possible causes.

This TCR came from a human donor with classical Hodgkin lymphoma. Source: peripheral blood mononuclear cells (PBMCs), taken at baseline.

The DNA of the CDR3 is TGTGCCAGCAGGGGGGGTATTAGGGACAAAGAGACCCAGTACTTC. It yields the protein CASRGGIRDKETQYF. The gene calls are TRBV2 and TRBJ2-5; D is tentatively TRBD1 or TRBD2 (6 bases each). The CDR3 is made up of 15 amino acids. Trimming stripped 6 bases from V and 3 bases from J, with 17 bases between. Germline CDR1 reads SNHLY; CDR2 reads FYNNEI.